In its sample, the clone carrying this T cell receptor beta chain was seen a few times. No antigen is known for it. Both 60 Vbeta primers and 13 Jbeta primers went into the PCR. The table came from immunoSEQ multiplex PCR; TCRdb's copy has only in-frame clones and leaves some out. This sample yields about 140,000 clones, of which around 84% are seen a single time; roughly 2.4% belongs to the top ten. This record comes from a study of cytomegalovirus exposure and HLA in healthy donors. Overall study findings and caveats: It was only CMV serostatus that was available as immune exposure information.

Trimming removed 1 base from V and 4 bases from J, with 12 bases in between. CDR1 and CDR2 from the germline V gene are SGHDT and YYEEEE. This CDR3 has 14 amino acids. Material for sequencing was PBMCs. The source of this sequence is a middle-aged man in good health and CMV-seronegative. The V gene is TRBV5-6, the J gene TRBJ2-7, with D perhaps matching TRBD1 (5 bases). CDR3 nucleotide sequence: TGTGCCAGCAGCTTGCTGCAGGGAACGTACGAGCAGTACTTC. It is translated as CASSLLQGTYEQYF. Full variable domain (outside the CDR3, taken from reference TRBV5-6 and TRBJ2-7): DAGVTQSPTHLIKTRGQQVTLRCSPKSGHDTVSWYQQALGQGPQFIFQYYEEEERQRGNFPDRFSGHQFPNYSSELNVNALLLGDSALYLCASSLLQGTYEQYFGPGTRLTVT.